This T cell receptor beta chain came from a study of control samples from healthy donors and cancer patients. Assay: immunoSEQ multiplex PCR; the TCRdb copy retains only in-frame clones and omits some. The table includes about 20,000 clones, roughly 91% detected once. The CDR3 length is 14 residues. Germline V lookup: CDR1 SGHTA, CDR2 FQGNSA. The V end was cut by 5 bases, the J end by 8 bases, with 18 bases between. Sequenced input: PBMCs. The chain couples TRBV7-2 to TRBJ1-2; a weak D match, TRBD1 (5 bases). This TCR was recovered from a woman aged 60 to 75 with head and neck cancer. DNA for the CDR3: TGTGCCAGCAGCGAGACAGCACTATCCGGCGGCTACACCTTC. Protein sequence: CASSETALSGGYTF.